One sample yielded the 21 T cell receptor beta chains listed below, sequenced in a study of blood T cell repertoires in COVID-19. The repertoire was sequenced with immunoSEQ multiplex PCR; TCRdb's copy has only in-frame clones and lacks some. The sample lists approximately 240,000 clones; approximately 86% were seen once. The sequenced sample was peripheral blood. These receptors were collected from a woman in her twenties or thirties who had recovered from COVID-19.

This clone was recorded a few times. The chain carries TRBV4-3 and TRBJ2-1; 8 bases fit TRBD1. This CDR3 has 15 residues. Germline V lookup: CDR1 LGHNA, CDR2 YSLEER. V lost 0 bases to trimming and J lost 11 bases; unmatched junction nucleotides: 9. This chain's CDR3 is CASSQEVTGQGQQFF. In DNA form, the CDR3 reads TGCGCCAGCAGCCAAGAAGTGACAGGACAGGGCCAGCAGTTCTTC.

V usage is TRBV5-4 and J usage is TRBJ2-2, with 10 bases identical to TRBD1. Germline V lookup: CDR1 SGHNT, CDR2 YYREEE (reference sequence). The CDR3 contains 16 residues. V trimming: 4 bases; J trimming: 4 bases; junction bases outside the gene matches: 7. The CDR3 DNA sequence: TGTGCCAGCAGCCCGACAGGGGGCGCCGGCACCGGGGAGCTGTTTTTT. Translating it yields CASSPTGGAGTGELFF.

The CDR3, as DNA: TGTGCCAGCAGTGACCCGGGACAGGGGAACTATGGCTACACCTTC. It yields the protein CASSDPGQGNYGYTF. The chain recombines TRBV6-1 with TRBJ1-2; 10 nucleotides agree with TRBD1. CDR1 MNHNS and CDR2 SASEGT come from the germline V gene. CDR3 size: 15 residues. The ends lost 3 bases at V and 2 bases at J; junction bases unmatched: 3.

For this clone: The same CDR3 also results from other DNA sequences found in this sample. The CDR3 reads CASSLGTGGNSPLHF. DNA of the CDR3: TGTGCCAGCAGTCTCGGGACAGGCGGGAATTCACCCCTCCACTTT. The chain joins TRBV27 to TRBJ1-6; 8 nucleotides line up with TRBD1. Unmatched junction bases numbered 7, after V lost 5 bases and J lost 7 bases. Germline values: CDR1 MNHEY, CDR2 SMNVEV (reference sequence). This CDR3 comprises 15 residues.

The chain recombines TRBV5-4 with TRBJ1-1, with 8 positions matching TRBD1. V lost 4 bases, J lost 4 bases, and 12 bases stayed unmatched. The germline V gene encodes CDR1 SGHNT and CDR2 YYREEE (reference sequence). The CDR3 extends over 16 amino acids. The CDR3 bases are TGTGCCAGCAGCCCCGCTTCCAGGGGGCCAGGCACTGAAGCTTTCTTT. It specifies CASSPASRGPGTEAFF. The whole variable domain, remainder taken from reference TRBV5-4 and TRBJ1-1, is ETGVTQSPTHLIKTRGQQVTLRCSSQSGHNTVSWYQQALGQGPQFIFQYYREEENGRGNFPPRFSGLQFPNYSSELNVNALELDDSALYLCASSPASRGPGTEAFFGQGTRLTVV.

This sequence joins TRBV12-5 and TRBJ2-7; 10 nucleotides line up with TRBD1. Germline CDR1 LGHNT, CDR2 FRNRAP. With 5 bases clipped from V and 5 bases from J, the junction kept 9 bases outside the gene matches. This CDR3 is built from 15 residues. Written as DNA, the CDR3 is TGTGCTAGTGGTACCTTTGGGACAGGGGACAACGAGCAGTACTTC. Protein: CASGTFGTGDNEQYF.

The CDR3 DNA follows: TGTGCCAGCAGTTTACTTCCAGGGGACCATAATTCACCCCTCCACTTT. Translation gives CASSLLPGDHNSPLHF. The rearrangement uses TRBV27 and TRBJ1-6; TRBD1 is a possible D gene (6 bases). This CDR3 is 16 amino acids long. Trimming stripped 2 bases from V and 5 bases from J, with 13 bases between. The germline gives CDR1 MNHEY, CDR2 SMNVEV (reference sequence).

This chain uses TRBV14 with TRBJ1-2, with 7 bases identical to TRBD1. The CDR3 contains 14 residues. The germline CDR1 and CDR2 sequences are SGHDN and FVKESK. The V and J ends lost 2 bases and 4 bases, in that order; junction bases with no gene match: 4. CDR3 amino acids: CASSQSTGLYGYTF. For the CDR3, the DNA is TGTGCCAGCAGCCAATCGACAGGGCTCTATGGCTACACCTTC.

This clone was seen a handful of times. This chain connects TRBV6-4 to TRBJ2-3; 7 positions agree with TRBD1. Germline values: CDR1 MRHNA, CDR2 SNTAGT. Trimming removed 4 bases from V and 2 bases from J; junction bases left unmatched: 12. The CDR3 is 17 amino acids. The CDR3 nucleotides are TGTGCCAGCAGTGGTTCTACCGGGACAGAATACACAGATACGCAGTATTTT. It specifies CASSGSTGTEYTDTQYF.

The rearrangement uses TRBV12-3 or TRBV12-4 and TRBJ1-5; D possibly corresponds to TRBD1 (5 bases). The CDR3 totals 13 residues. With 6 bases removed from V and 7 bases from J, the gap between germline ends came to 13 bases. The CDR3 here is CASSLGGDQPQHF. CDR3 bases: TGTGCCAGCAGCTTGGGGGGAGACCAGCCCCAGCATTTT.

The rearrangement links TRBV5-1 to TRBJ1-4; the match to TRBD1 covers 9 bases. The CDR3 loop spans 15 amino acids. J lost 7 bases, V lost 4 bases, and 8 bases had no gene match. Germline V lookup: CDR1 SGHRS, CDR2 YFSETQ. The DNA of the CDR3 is TGCGCCAGCAGCCCGGACAGGGGCGGCGCTGAAAAACTGTTTTTT. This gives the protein CASSPDRGGAEKLFF.

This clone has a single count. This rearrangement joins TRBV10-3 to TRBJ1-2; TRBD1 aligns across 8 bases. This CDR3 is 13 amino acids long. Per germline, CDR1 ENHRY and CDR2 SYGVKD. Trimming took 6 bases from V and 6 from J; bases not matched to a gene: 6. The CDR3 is CAIREDRVDGYTF. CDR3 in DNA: TGTGCCATCAGGGAGGACAGGGTGGATGGCTACACCTTC.

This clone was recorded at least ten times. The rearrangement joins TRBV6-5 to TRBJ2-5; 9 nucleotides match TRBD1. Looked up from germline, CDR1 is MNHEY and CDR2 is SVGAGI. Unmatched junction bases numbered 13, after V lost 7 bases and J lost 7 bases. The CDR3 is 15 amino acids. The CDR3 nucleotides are TGTGCCAGCATAAATTTCGCGGGACAGGGTGGGACCCAGTACTTC. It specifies CASINFAGQGGTQYF.

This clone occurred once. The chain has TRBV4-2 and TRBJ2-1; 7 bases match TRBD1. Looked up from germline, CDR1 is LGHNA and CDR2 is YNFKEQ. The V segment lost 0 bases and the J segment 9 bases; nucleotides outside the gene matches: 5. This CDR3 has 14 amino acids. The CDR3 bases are TGTGCCAGCAGCCAAGAACAGGGGTGGGGTGAGCAGTTCTTC. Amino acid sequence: CASSQEQGWGEQFF.

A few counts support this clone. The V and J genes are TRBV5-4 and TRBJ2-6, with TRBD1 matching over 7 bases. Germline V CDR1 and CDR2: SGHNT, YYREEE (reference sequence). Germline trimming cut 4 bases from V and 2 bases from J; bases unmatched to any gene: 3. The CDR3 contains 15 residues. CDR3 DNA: TGTGCCAGCAGCCCTGACAGGGCTGGGGCCAACGTCCTGACTTTC. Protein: CASSPDRAGANVLTF.

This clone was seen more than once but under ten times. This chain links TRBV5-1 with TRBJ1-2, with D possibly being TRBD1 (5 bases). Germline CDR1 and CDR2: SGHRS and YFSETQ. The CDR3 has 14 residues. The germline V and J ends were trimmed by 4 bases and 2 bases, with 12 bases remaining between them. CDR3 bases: TGCGCCAGCAGCGTGACAGCAGGAAACTATGGCTACACCTTC. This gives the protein CASSVTAGNYGYTF.

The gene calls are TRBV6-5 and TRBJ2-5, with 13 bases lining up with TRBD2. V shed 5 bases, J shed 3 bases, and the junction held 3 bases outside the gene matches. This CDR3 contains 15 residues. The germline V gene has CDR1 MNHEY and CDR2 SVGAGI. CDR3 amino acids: CASSPGLAGEETQYF. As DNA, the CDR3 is TGTGCCAGCAGTCCCGGACTAGCGGGGGAAGAGACCCAGTACTTC.

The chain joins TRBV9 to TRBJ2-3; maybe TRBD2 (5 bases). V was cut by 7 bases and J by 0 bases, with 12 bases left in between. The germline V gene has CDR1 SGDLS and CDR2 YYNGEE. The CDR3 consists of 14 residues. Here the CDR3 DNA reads TGTGCCAGCGGTCAGCGGTCGAGCACAGATACGCAGTATTTT. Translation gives CASGQRSSTDTQYF.

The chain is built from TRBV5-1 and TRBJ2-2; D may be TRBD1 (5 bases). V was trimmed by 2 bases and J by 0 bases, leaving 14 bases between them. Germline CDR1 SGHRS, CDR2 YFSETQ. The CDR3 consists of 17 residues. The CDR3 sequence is CASSFYPGSSNTGELFF. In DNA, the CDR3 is TGCGCCAGCAGCTTTTATCCAGGGTCATCGAACACCGGGGAGCTGTTTTTT.

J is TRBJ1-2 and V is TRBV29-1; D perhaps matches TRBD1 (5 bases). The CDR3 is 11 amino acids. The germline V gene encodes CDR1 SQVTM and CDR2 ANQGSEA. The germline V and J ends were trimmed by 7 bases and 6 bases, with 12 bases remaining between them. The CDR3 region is CSARGDDGYTF. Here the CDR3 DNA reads TGCAGCGCCCGCGGGGACGATGGCTACACCTTC.

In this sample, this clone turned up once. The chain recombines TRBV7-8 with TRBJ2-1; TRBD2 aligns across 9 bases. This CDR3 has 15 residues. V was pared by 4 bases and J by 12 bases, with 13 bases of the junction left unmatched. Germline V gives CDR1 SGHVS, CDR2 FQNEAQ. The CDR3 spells CASSSGSGGADRQFF. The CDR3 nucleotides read TGTGCCAGCAGCTCAGGTAGCGGGGGCGCAGACAGGCAGTTCTTC. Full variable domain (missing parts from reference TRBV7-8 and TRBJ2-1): GAGVSQSPRYKVAKRGQDVALRCDPISGHVSLFWYQQALGQGPEFLTYFQNEAQLDKSGLPSDRFFAERPEGSVSTLKIQRTQQEDSAVYLCASSSGSGGADRQFFGPGTRLTVL.